The clone carrying this TCR beta chain showed up just a few times. From the RT-PCR reads, TCRdb called clonotypes with MiXCR, one entry per CDR3 protein. Of around 600,000 distinct CDR3 sequences listed, around 11% are singletons. The ends were cut back, 5 bases at V and 9 bases at J, with 14 bases in the middle. Germline V gives CDR1 SGHTA, CDR2 FQGNSA. The CDR3 runs to 13 residues. The record originates from a study of response to subunit inactivated influenza vaccine. These data were likewise used in another study, on T cells expressing NK-cell markers. This second study notes: It was by 5'RACE template switching with UMIs that TCR beta cDNA was made. It is unclear if expanded NKG2C-expressing clones target HCMV antigens.

The chain couples TRBV7-2 to TRBJ2-1, with D possibly being TRBD1 (5 bases). The source material was PBMCs from blood, sampled on the day of vaccination. This receptor was identified in a man aged 50 to 60 who received an inactivated influenza vaccine. The CDR3: CASSPQGWAEQFF. In nucleotides, the CDR3 is TGTGCCAGCAGCCCCCAGGGCTGGGCTGAGCAGTTCTTC.